A selection of T cell receptor beta chains follows, all from one sample in a study of response to subunit inactivated influenza vaccine. TCRdb re-derived calls from the RT-PCR reads in MiXCR, one entry per CDR3 protein. The sample lists some 850,000 distinct CDR3 sequences; 15% to 20% were seen once. The sample consisted of PBMCs from blood, taken around 5 days after vaccination. The receptor source for this set is a man in his forties or fifties who received an inactivated influenza vaccine. Both conserved end residues are part of each CDR3. The D gene is left open where the match is weak. The size entry is marked missing in some rows and otherwise reads once, few, many or a size class.

cdr3_length: 15
d_call: TRBD2
v_call: TRBV7-2
j_call: TRBJ2-1
clone_size: few
cdr3_nt: TGTGCCAGCAGCTTGGGTAGCGGGATGAGCCCTGAGCAGTTCTTC
cdr3_aa: CASSLGSGMSPEQFF

cdr3_length: 16
d_call: -
v_call: TRBV7-6
j_call: TRBJ2-2
clone_size: -
cdr3_nt: TGTGCCAGCAGCTTGGGGGCAAATACGAACACCGGGGAGCTGTTTTTT
cdr3_aa: CASSLGANTNTGELFF

cdr3_length: 16
d_call: TRBD2
v_call: TRBV5-1
j_call: TRBJ2-1
clone_size: -
cdr3_nt: TGCGCCAGCAGCTTGGGTTCTAGCGGGGGGGCCCTTGAGCAGTTCTTC
cdr3_aa: CASSLGSSGGALEQFF

cdr3_length: 14
d_call: TRBD1
v_call: TRBV29-1
j_call: TRBJ2-7
clone_size: -
cdr3_nt: TGCAGCGTTAAAGCCGGGACAGGGGGCTACGAGCAGTACTTC
cdr3_aa: CSVKAGTGGYEQYF

cdr3_length: 18
d_call: -
v_call: TRBV10-3
j_call: TRBJ2-4
clone_size: -
cdr3_nt: TGTGCCATCAGTGAAGGGGGCCCTTCGGACTATGGCAAAAACATTCAGTACTTC
cdr3_aa: CAISEGGPSDYGKNIQYF

cdr3_length: 16
d_call: TRBD2
v_call: TRBV5-1
j_call: TRBJ2-5
clone_size: few
cdr3_nt: TGCGCCAGCAGCTTGGGCGGTAGCGGGAGTCTGGAGACCCAGTACTTC
cdr3_aa: CASSLGGSGSLETQYF

cdr3_length: 15
d_call: -
v_call: TRBV20-1
j_call: TRBJ2-3
clone_size: many
cdr3_nt: TGCAGTGCCACCCTCGGGGCAGGGTGGGCAGATACGCAGTATTTT
cdr3_aa: CSATLGAGWADTQYF

cdr3_length: 14
d_call: -
v_call: TRBV7-2
j_call: TRBJ2-7
clone_size: -
cdr3_nt: TGTGCCAGCAGCTTAGCAAGACAGGCGGACGAGCAGTACTTC
cdr3_aa: CASSLARQADEQYF

cdr3_length: 12
d_call: TRBD2
v_call: TRBV20-1
j_call: TRBJ2-1
clone_size: -
cdr3_nt: TGCAGTGCTATGCGGGGGGACAATGAGCAGTTCTTC
cdr3_aa: CSAMRGDNEQFF

cdr3_length: 15
d_call: TRBD2
v_call: TRBV5-1
j_call: TRBJ2-1
clone_size: many
cdr3_nt: TGCGCCAGCAGCATACTAGCGGGAGGGCAAAATGAGCAGTTCTTC
cdr3_aa: CASSILAGGQNEQFF

cdr3_length: 14
d_call: -
v_call: TRBV9
j_call: TRBJ2-2
clone_size: -
cdr3_nt: TGTGCCTCATCCCGGTCCTCGAACACCGGGGAGCTGTTTTTT
cdr3_aa: CASSRSSNTGELFF

cdr3_length: 17
d_call: -
v_call: TRBV10-3
j_call: TRBJ2-1
clone_size: -
cdr3_nt: TGTGCCATCAGTGAGTCGTCACCCCCTTTGGGCTACAATGAGCAGTTCTTC
cdr3_aa: CAISESSPPLGYNEQFF

cdr3_length: 14
d_call: -
v_call: TRBV2
j_call: TRBJ2-3
clone_size: -
cdr3_nt: TGTGCCAGCATAACCCGTCCTAACACAGATACGCAGTATTTT
cdr3_aa: CASITRPNTDTQYF

cdr3_length: 16
d_call: TRBD2
v_call: TRBV4-2
j_call: TRBJ2-7
clone_size: few
cdr3_nt: TGTGCCAGCAGCCAAGATATGAGGACTAGCGGATACGAGCAGTACTTC
cdr3_aa: CASSQDMRTSGYEQYF

cdr3_length: 17
d_call: -
v_call: TRBV11-2
j_call: TRBJ2-5
clone_size: -
cdr3_nt: TGTGCCAGCAGCTCCTTCTCTGGGGGCCGGGTTGGTGAGACCCAGTACTTC
cdr3_aa: CASSSFSGGRVGETQYF

cdr3_length: 16
d_call: -
v_call: TRBV4-3
j_call: TRBJ2-1
clone_size: -
cdr3_nt: TGCGCCAGCAGCCAAGATAGTTCTAGCCCCTACAATGAGCAGTTCTTC
cdr3_aa: CASSQDSSSPYNEQFF

cdr3_length: 14
d_call: -
v_call: TRBV6-2/TRBV6-3
j_call: TRBJ2-5
clone_size: -
cdr3_nt: TGTGCCAGCAGTTATGCTTCGTTGTCGGAGACCCAGTACTTC
cdr3_aa: CASSYASLSETQYF

cdr3_length: 13
d_call: -
v_call: TRBV20-1
j_call: TRBJ2-7
clone_size: many
cdr3_nt: TGCAGTGCCCGTAGTGGTACGGCCTTCGAGCAGTACTTC
cdr3_aa: CSARSGTAFEQYF

cdr3_length: 15
d_call: -
v_call: TRBV10-3
j_call: TRBJ1-2
clone_size: once
cdr3_nt: TGTGCCATCAGTGTAGTTCGACCGGTTCCCTATGGCTACACCTTC
cdr3_aa: CAISVVRPVPYGYTF

cdr3_length: 11
d_call: TRBD1
v_call: TRBV7-9
j_call: TRBJ1-2
clone_size: few
cdr3_nt: TGTGCCATGCTGGACAGGGGAGGCTACACCTTC
cdr3_aa: CAMLDRGGYTF

cdr3_length: 13
d_call: -
v_call: TRBV12-3/TRBV12-4
j_call: TRBJ1-2
clone_size: -
cdr3_nt: TGTGCCAGCAACCTTAGAGGGGCGCATGGCTACACCTTC
cdr3_aa: CASNLRGAHGYTF

cdr3_length: 15
d_call: -
v_call: TRBV6-1
j_call: TRBJ1-4
clone_size: few
cdr3_nt: TGTGCCAGCAGTAAAGGTGGCCGGACTAATGAAAAACTGTTTTTT
cdr3_aa: CASSKGGRTNEKLFF

cdr3_length: 13
d_call: -
v_call: TRBV20-1
j_call: TRBJ2-7
clone_size: few
cdr3_nt: TGCAGTGCCACTGGTCCTAGTGAATACGAGCAGTACTTC
cdr3_aa: CSATGPSEYEQYF

cdr3_length: 16
d_call: -
v_call: TRBV12-3/TRBV12-4
j_call: TRBJ1-6
clone_size: few
cdr3_nt: TGTGCCAGTGGATTGACCGGGGGGGGATCTAATTCACCCCTCCACTTT
cdr3_aa: CASGLTGGGSNSPLHF

cdr3_length: 15
d_call: -
v_call: TRBV27
j_call: TRBJ2-5
clone_size: -
cdr3_nt: TGTGCCAGCTCCCAAGGTTTAGCCCCCGAAGAAACCCAGTACTTC
cdr3_aa: CASSQGLAPEETQYF

cdr3_length: 14
d_call: -
v_call: TRBV6-1
j_call: TRBJ1-1
clone_size: few
cdr3_nt: TGTGCCAGCAGCCGGGGGTCGGTGAACACTGAAGCTTTCTTT
cdr3_aa: CASSRGSVNTEAFF

cdr3_length: 17
d_call: TRBD2
v_call: TRBV12-3/TRBV12-4
j_call: TRBJ2-1
clone_size: -
cdr3_nt: TGTGCCAGCAGAAATAAACGACTAGCGGCACGGGGTAATGAGCAGTTCTTC
cdr3_aa: CASRNKRLAARGNEQFF